The following is a T cell receptor (beta chain) sequence with its context. This sample was included in a study of response to subunit inactivated influenza vaccine. MiXCR was run by TCRdb on the RT-PCR reads, yielding one entry per CDR3 protein. The sample records under 850,000 distinct CDR3 sequences, less than 20% being singletons. V lost 1 base, J lost 4 bases, and 3 bases stayed unmatched. Germline CDR1 SGHAT, CDR2 FQNNGV. The CDR3 spans 14 residues. The chain uses TRBV11-2 and TRBJ1-2; 7 bases fit TRBD1. Sequences were derived from PBMCs from blood, sampled more than 4 days after vaccination. The receptor comes from a man aged 50-59 years who received an inactivated influenza vaccine. CDR3 nucleotide sequence: TGTGCCAGCAGCTTAGCAGGGGGACTCTATGGCTACACCTTC. It translates to CASSLAGGLYGYTF. Variable domain in full (rest from reference TRBV11-2 and TRBJ1-2): EAGVAQSPRYKIIEKRQSVAFWCNPISGHATLYWYQQILGQGPKLLIQFQNNGVVDDSQLPKDRFSAERLKGVDSTLKIQPAKLEDSAVYLCASSLAGGLYGYTFGSGTRLTVV.